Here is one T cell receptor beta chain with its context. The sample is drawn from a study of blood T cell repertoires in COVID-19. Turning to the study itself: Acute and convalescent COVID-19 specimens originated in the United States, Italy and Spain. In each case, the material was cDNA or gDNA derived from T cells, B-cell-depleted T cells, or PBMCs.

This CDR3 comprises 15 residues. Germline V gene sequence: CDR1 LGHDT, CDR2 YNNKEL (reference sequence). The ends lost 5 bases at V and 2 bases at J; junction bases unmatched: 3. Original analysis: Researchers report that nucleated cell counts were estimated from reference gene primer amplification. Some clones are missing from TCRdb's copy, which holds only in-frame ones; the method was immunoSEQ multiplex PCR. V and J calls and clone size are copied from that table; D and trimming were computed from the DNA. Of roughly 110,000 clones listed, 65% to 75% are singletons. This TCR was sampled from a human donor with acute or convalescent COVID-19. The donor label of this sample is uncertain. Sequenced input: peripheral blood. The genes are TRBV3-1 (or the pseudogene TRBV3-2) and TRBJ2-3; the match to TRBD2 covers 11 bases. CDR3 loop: CASSKGLADTDTQYF. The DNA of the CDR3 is TGTGCCAGCAGCAAGGGACTAGCGGACACAGATACGCAGTATTTT.